Below are 28 T cell receptor beta chains sequenced from a single sample in a study of T cell responses to AZD1222 COVID-19 vaccine. Some clones are missing from TCRdb's copy, which holds only in-frame ones; the method was immunoSEQ multiplex PCR. Found here are roughly 150,000 clones, 90% of them singletons; the top ten hold about 2%. Source: peripheral blood, taken on day 0 of AZD1222 vaccination. These receptors were taken from an adult in good health.

The V gene is TRBV6-2 or TRBV6-3, the J gene TRBJ2-2, with D hard to call. The ends were cut back, 2 bases at V and 4 bases at J, with 23 bases in the middle. The CDR3 runs to 19 residues. From germline, CDR1 is MNHEY and CDR2 SVGEGT. The CDR3 bases are TGTGCCAGCAGTTACCCATTATTAAGGCCGGTGGTTCCCACCGGGGAGCTGTTTTTT. Protein: CASSYPLLRPVVPTGELFF.

The V gene is TRBV27, the J gene TRBJ2-3, with D unclear. Germline CDR1 MNHEY, CDR2 SMNVEV (reference sequence). V was trimmed by 7 bases and J by 6 bases, leaving 8 bases between them. CDR3 length: 11 residues. CDR3 sequence reads: CASNKYDTQYF. CDR3 DNA sequence: TGTGCCAGCAATAAGTACGATACGCAGTATTTT.

The rearrangement uses TRBV10-3 and TRBJ2-7; 9 nucleotides match TRBD1. Looked up from germline, CDR1 is ENHRY and CDR2 is SYGVKD. The CDR3 totals 14 residues. Trimming took 4 bases from V and 4 from J; bases not matched to a gene: 5. CDR3 DNA sequence: TGTGCCATCAGTGCCGGGACAGGGATTTACGAGCAGTACTTC. Its protein is CAISAGTGIYEQYF.

This clone was counted only a few times. J is TRBJ2-7 and V is TRBV4-1; a weak D match, TRBD1 (6 bases). There are 14 residues in the CDR3. V was cut by 3 bases and J by 3 bases, with 12 bases left in between. The germline CDR1 and CDR2 sequences are MGHRA and YSYEKL. CDR3 DNA sequence: TGCGCCAGCAGCCAGACGGACAGACTCTACGAGCAGTACTTC. Its protein product is CASSQTDRLYEQYF.

This chain joins TRBV6-6 and TRBJ2-1; 10 bases fit TRBD2. Trimming took 4 bases from V and 10 from J; bases not matched to a gene: 1. There are 12 residues in the CDR3. Germline V lookup: CDR1 MNHNY, CDR2 SVGAGI (reference sequence). CDR3 coding DNA: TGTGCCAGCAGTTCTAGCGGGAGAGAGCAGTTCTTC. It translates to CASSSSGREQFF.

The chain uses TRBV19 and TRBJ1-1; possible D gene TRBD1, 5 bases. CDR3 length: 16 amino acids. CDR1 and CDR2 from the germline V gene are LNHDA and SQIVND (reference sequence). The V gene lost 2 bases and the J gene lost 7 bases, with 20 bases spanning the gap. CDR3: CASSILVRRGTDEAFF. CDR3 DNA: TGTGCCAGTAGTATATTGGTCAGGCGGGGGACGGATGAAGCTTTCTTT.

The chain recombines TRBV28 with TRBJ1-2; D unresolved. There are 17 residues in the CDR3. Germline V CDR1 and CDR2: MDHEN, SYDVKM. The ends were cut back, 5 bases at V and 3 bases at J, with 22 bases in the middle. In DNA form, the CDR3 reads TGTGCCAGCAGTCTACTAGCAGGAAGTAAGCAGGACTATGGCTACACCTTC. It codes for CASSLLAGSKQDYGYTF.

CDR3 protein: CASSFRVSETLHF. CDR3 DNA: TGTGCCAGCAGCTTCAGGGTTTCCGAAACCCTCCACTTT. This chain uses TRBV11-2 with TRBJ1-6, with D maybe TRBD1 (5 bases). CDR1 is SGHAT, CDR2 FQNNGV, per germline. The CDR3 spans 13 residues. V shed 3 bases and J shed 14 bases, with 14 bases lying between them.

The CDR3 nucleotides read TGTGCCAGCAGCGGAGACGGCGGAATTAACTATGGCTACACCTTC. Protein product: CASSGDGGINYGYTF. The chain couples TRBV7-2 to TRBJ1-2, with no clear D. The V and J ends lost 5 bases and 1 base respectively, with 14 bases between them. Germline CDR1 and CDR2: SGHTA and FQGNSA. This CDR3 has 15 residues.

This clone was detected once. This chain connects TRBV25-1 to TRBJ2-1; 14 bases fit TRBD2. V gave up 3 bases and J gave up 6 bases; unmatched junction bases: 7. There are 17 residues in the CDR3. In germline, CDR1 is MGHDK, CDR2 SYGVNS. The CDR3 DNA follows: TGTGCCAGCAGTGATCGGGGACTAGCGGGAGACGGCAATGAGCAGTTCTTC. This encodes CASSDRGLAGDGNEQFF.

V is TRBV4-1 and J is TRBJ2-3; D may be TRBD2 (6 bases). CDR1 and CDR2 from the germline V gene are MGHRA and YSYEKL. This CDR3 comprises 19 residues. Trimming stripped 1 base from V and 2 bases from J, with 22 bases between. The CDR3, as DNA: TGCGCCAGCAGCCAAGCACCCGCCGGGACTGGCGGATTCACAGATACGCAGTATTTT. This gives the protein CASSQAPAGTGGFTDTQYF.

The chain carries TRBV19 and TRBJ1-2, with TRBD1 identical over 8 bases. Germline loops: CDR1 LNHDA, CDR2 SQIVND (reference sequence). The CDR3 length is 13 residues. J gave up 4 bases and V 4 bases, and 2 bases lay outside the gene matches. The CDR3 is CASSTGGIYGYTF. In DNA, the CDR3 is TGTGCCAGTAGTACAGGGGGCATCTATGGCTACACCTTC.

V is TRBV5-4 and J is TRBJ2-2, with 10 nucleotides matching TRBD2. The CDR3 extends over 16 amino acids. Germline lookup yields CDR1 SGHNT and CDR2 YYREEE (reference sequence). Unmatched junction bases numbered 6, after V lost 4 bases and J lost 3 bases. The CDR3 is CASSLAGVFDTGELFF. CDR3 bases: TGTGCCAGCAGCCTAGCGGGAGTCTTTGACACCGGGGAGCTGTTTTTT.

The V and J genes are TRBV4-2 and TRBJ2-2, with D uncertain. This CDR3 comprises 14 residues. Trimming pared 2 bases from V and 6 bases from J, leaving 10 bases between. CDR1 and CDR2 (germline): LGHNA, YNFKEQ. CDR3 DNA sequence: TGTGCCAGCAGCCAACACTACTCAGCCGGGGAGCTGTTTTTT. This gives the protein CASSQHYSAGELFF.

V usage is TRBV18 and J usage is TRBJ1-3; no definite D call. V was clipped by 0 bases and J by 0 bases, with 9 bases between them. CDR3 size: 16 residues. The germline V gene encodes CDR1 KGHSH and CDR2 LQKENI. The CDR3 loop is CASSPPATSSGNTIYF. In DNA, the CDR3 is TGTGCCAGCTCACCACCGGCCACAAGCTCTGGAAACACCATATATTTT.

V gene TRBV5-8 combines with J gene TRBJ1-5, with 12 bases matching TRBD1. The CDR3 is made up of 16 amino acids. CDR1 and CDR2 from the germline V gene are SGHTS and YDEGEE. Losses at the gene ends were 1 base for V and 5 bases for J; bases not matched to a gene: 4. The CDR3 spells CASSLTGQGAHQPQHF. CDR3 DNA: TGTGCCAGCAGCTTGACGGGACAGGGGGCCCATCAGCCCCAGCATTTT.

The chain has TRBV28 and TRBJ2-3; 12 nucleotides agree with TRBD1. This CDR3 has 16 amino acids. V lost 6 bases, J lost 2 bases, and 6 bases stayed unmatched. CDR1 is MDHEN and CDR2 is SYDVKM in the germline V gene. CDR3: CASRPGTGGFTDTQYF. In nucleotides, the CDR3 is TGTGCCAGCAGACCAGGGACAGGGGGCTTCACAGATACGCAGTATTTT.

V gene TRBV18 combines with J gene TRBJ2-1; no clear D gene. The V end was cut by 6 bases, the J end by 8 bases, with 8 bases between. The CDR3 has 11 residues. Germline-derived CDR1 and CDR2 are KGHSH and LQKENI. Written as DNA, the CDR3 is TGTGCCAGCTCCCTCGCCCATGAGCAGTTCTTC. Its translation is CASSLAHEQFF.

The chain links TRBV29-1 to TRBJ1-2; D remains ambiguous. The CDR3 runs 13 residues. V lost 3 bases and J lost 0, with 8 bases in between. Germline V CDR1 and CDR2: SQVTM, ANQGSEA. As DNA, the CDR3 is TGCAGCGTTGAGAGACGCGCTAACTATGGCTACACCTTC. This sequence encodes CSVERRANYGYTF.

The chain recombines TRBV23-1 with TRBJ2-3, with 10 bases identical to TRBD2. TRBV23-1 is assigned to the ORF class and has an uncertain function. Germline trimming cut 2 bases from V and 6 bases from J; bases unmatched to any gene: 17. The CDR3 contains 19 residues. The DNA of the CDR3 is TGCGCCAGCAGTCAAGACCCGCCGTGTGAGCGGGAGGGGGGGGATACGCAGTATTTT. It encodes CASSQDPPCEREGGDTQYF.

The chain links TRBV15 to TRBJ2-7; no clear D. CDR1 and CDR2 from the germline V gene are LNHNV and YYDKDF (reference sequence). Deletions cut 0 bases from V and 2 bases from J, with 8 bases between. CDR3 length equals 14 residues. The CDR3 protein is CATSRDNPPYEQYF. The CDR3 DNA reads as TGTGCCACCAGCAGAGATAACCCTCCCTACGAGCAGTACTTC. Using reference TRBV15 and TRBJ2-7 for the parts outside the CDR3, the full variable domain is DAMVIQNPRYQVTQFGKPVTLSCSQTLNHNVMYWYQQKSSQAPKLLFHYYDKDFNNEADTPDNFQSRRPNTSFCFLDIRSPGLGDTAMYLCATSRDNPPYEQYFGPGTRLTVT.

V is TRBV7-2 and J is TRBJ2-2; D may be TRBD2 (5 bases). Germline V lookup: CDR1 SGHTA, CDR2 FQGNSA. Trimming removed 2 bases from V and 5 bases from J, with 24 bases in between. This CDR3 contains 19 residues. The CDR3 nucleotides read TGTGCCAGCAGCTTAATGTTGATCTGGTATGGGAGCTGGACCGGGGAGCTGTTTTTT. Translating it yields CASSLMLIWYGSWTGELFF.

V and J are TRBV7-9 and TRBJ2-3, with D perhaps matching TRBD1 (5 bases). Germline V lookup: CDR1 SEHNR, CDR2 FQNEAQ (reference sequence). Deletions cut 3 bases from V and 0 bases from J, with 10 bases between. This CDR3 is built from 15 residues. The CDR3 coding sequence is TGTGCCAGCAGCTTTGATGGGGCTAGCACAGATACGCAGTATTTT. Amino acids: CASSFDGASTDTQYF.

This clone has more than one count but fewer than ten. The rearrangement links TRBV15 to TRBJ2-7, with D unclear. CDR1 and CDR2 (germline): LNHNV, YYDKDF (reference sequence). With 1 base removed from V and 3 bases from J, the gap between germline ends came to 1 base. This CDR3 contains 11 residues. CDR3 sequence (DNA): TGTGCCACCAGCAGAGTCTACGAGCAGTACTTC. As protein: CATSRVYEQYF.

V is TRBV6-2 or TRBV6-3 and J is TRBJ2-1, with D unresolved. The CDR3 spans 11 residues. V shed 2 bases and J shed 10 bases, with 6 bases lying between them. Germline V gene data show CDR1 as MNHEY and CDR2 as SVGEGT. CDR3 sequence reads: CASSYVQEQFF. The CDR3, as DNA: TGTGCCAGCAGTTACGTTCAGGAGCAGTTCTTC.

The genes are TRBV29-1 and TRBJ2-1, with D tentatively TRBD1 (5 bases). Per germline, CDR1 SQVTM and CDR2 ANQGSEA. CDR3 length equals 12 residues. Trimming pared 7 bases from V and 12 bases from J, leaving 19 bases between. CDR3 coding DNA: TGCAGCGGGGGCGGTCAAGGGGTTTCGCAGTTCTTC. This translates into CSGGGQGVSQFF.

This chain connects TRBV5-1 to TRBJ2-3; D remains ambiguous. The CDR3 totals 14 residues. V gave up 1 base and J gave up 0 bases, with 6 bases separating them. The germline CDR1 and CDR2 sequences are SGHRS and YFSETQ. The CDR3 is CASSLFDSTDTQYF. Here the CDR3 DNA reads TGCGCCAGCAGCTTGTTCGACAGCACAGATACGCAGTATTTT. The full variable domain, in which reference TRBV5-1 and TRBJ2-3 provide the parts outside the CDR3, is KAGVTQTPRYLIKTRGQQVTLSCSPISGHRSVSWYQQTPGQGLQFLFEYFSETQRNKGNFPGRFSGRQFSNSRSEMNVSTLELGDSALYLCASSLFDSTDTQYFGPGTRLTVL.

This clone appeared once. The chain recombines TRBV10-3 with TRBJ2-2; no clear D. Per germline, CDR1 ENHRY and CDR2 SYGVKD. The CDR3 covers 13 residues. Trimming took off 1 base at V and 5 bases at J, with 5 bases between the two ends. The CDR3 DNA is TGTGCCATCAGTGAGTTGGGAACCGGGGAGCTGTTTTTT. It is translated as CAISELGTGELFF.